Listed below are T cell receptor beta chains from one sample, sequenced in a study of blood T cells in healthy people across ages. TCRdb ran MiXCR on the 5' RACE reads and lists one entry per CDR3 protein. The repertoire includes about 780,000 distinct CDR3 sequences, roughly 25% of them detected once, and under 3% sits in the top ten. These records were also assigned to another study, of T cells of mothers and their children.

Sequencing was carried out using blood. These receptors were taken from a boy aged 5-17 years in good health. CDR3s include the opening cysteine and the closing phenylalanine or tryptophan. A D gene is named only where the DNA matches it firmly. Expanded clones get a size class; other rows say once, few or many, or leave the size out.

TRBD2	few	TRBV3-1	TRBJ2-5	TGTGCCAGCAGATCTAGCGGGGGTTTCGAGACCCAGTACTTC	CASRSSGGFETQYF
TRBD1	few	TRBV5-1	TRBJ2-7	TGCGCCAGCAGCTGGGGACAGGGGGCTTCCGAGCAGTACTTC	CASSWGQGASEQYF
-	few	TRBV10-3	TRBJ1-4	TGTGCCATCAGTGAGTCGGGGAGAGGGACATTCGAAAAACTGTTTTTT	CAISESGRGTFEKLFF
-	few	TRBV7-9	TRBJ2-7	TGTGCCAGCAGCTTAAAAGGGGTTCTCTACGAGCAGTACTTC	CASSLKGVLYEQYF
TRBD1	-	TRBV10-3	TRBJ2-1	TGTGCCATCAGTGAACGGGTCCCGACAGGGAGCTCCTACAATGAGCAGTTCTTC	CAISERVPTGSSYNEQFF
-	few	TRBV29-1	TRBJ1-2	TGCAGCGTCGGAAGTGGCAAAGGGGCGAACTATGGCTACACCTTC	CSVGSGKGANYGYTF
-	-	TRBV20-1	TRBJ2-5	TGCAGTGCTACAGGGTCAGAGACCCAGTACTTC	CSATGSETQYF
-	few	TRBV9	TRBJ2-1	TGTGCCAGCAGCGTAGTTAGCAATCCCCTTTACAATGAGCAGTTCTTC	CASSVVSNPLYNEQFF
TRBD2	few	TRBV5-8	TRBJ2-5	TGTGCCAGCAGCTTGGAGGTAGCGGGGCAAGAGACCCAGTACTTC	CASSLEVAGQETQYF
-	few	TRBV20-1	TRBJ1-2	TGCAGTGCTATACCTTCAACAGGTTATGGCTACACCTTC	CSAIPSTGYGYTF
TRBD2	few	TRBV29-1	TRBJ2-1	TGCAGCGTTGGGACGGGGGGGCCAAAAGAGCAGTTCTTC	CSVGTGGPKEQFF
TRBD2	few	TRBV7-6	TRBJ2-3	TGTGCCAGCAGCTTACCCAGGAGCGGGGGGGAGGATTCAGATACGCAGTATTTT	CASSLPRSGGEDSDTQYF
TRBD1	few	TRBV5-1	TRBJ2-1	TGCGCCAGCAGCTTCCTAGTACAGGGGGCGGGCTCCTACAATGAGCAGTTCTTC	CASSFLVQGAGSYNEQFF
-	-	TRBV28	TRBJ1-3	TGTGCCAGTTCGCCGGAAAGAAACACCATATATTTT	CASSPERNTIYF
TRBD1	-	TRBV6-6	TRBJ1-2	TGTGCCAGCAGTTACTCGATTCGGGACAGGGGTGGCTACACCTTC	CASSYSIRDRGGYTF
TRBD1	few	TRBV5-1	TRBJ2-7	TGCGCCAGCAGCTACCGAGGACAGGGGAACTACGAGCAGTACTTC	CASSYRGQGNYEQYF
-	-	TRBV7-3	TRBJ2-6	TGTGCCAGCAACCCTCCGGGCTCTGGGGCCAACGTCCTGACTTTC	CASNPPGSGANVLTF